The clone carrying this TCR beta chain has a handful of counts. Antigen unknown. This sample stems from a study of shared clonotypes between healthy human individuals. Study-wide background: The donors, a couple of women and a few men, were aged 18 to 49.

Notes on the study in general: Naive subsets generally exceeded memory subsets in estimated richness.

From germline, CDR1 is SGDLS and CDR2 YYNGEE. This CDR3 is 14 amino acids long. Trimming removed 0 bases from V and 4 bases from J, with 10 bases in between. Terminally differentiated effector memory CD45RA+ cells were excluded from the naive CD8 cells, which were CD45RO-negative and positively selected for CCR7. The material for each subset, its genomic DNA, was split evenly across several immunoSEQ plates. Sequencing used immunoSEQ multiplex PCR; TCRdb keeps in-frame clones, though not all of them. This table has millions of clones, 85% to 95% appearing once. The sequencing input was naive CD8+ T cells from PBMCs. This chain connects TRBV9 to TRBJ1-1; D ambiguous. This sequence was found in a man between 18 and 29 years old in good health. Some clones in this sample may be carry-over from other donors' samples. CDR3 protein: CASSVVGEGTEAFF. The CDR3 DNA is TGTGCCAGCAGCGTAGTCGGGGAGGGCACTGAAGCTTTCTTT. Full variable domain (remainder filled in from reference TRBV9 and TRBJ1-1): DSGVTQTPKHLITATGQRVTLRCSPRSGDLSVYWYQQSLDQGLQFLIQYYNGEERAKGNILERFSAQQFPDLHSELNLSSLELGDSALYFCASSVVGEGTEAFFGQGTRLTVV.